The rows below give T cell receptor beta chains drawn from one sample of a study of chemoradiotherapy in HPV16-positive cancers. Measured with immunoSEQ multiplex PCR; TCRdb has only the in-frame clones, and not every one. The data contain roughly 5,200 clones, over 60% of them seen just once; the ten biggest clones take up 35% to 40%. Sample collection occurred from a patient who underwent chemoradiotherapy. The receptors stem from a human donor with HPV-associated anogenital cancer. The CDR3 runs from the conserved cysteine through the conserved F or W. The order of the fields is V gene, clone size, J gene, D gene, CDR3 DNA, CDR3 protein. D genes are given only for firm matches. The size entry is marked missing in some rows and otherwise reads once, few, many or a size class.

TRBV25-1,once,TRBJ2-7,TRBD1,TGTGCCACTAATACGGGACAGAACTACGAGCAGTACTTC,CATNTGQNYEQYF
TRBV15,few,TRBJ2-3,NA,TGTGCCACCAGCAGAGAGGACTACACAGATACGCAGTATTTT,CATSREDYTDTQYF
TRBV7-9,NA,TRBJ2-5,NA,TGTGCCAGCAGCTCCACCTTTGGGGGGGCGGAGACCCAGTACTTC,CASSSTFGGAETQYF
TRBV19,NA,TRBJ2-3,NA,TGTGCCAGTAGTGCACAGGGCTCAGATACGCAGTATTTT,CASSAQGSDTQYF
TRBV7-2,NA,TRBJ1-4,NA,TGTGCCAGCAGCCCTCAACCGGGAGGGACTAATGAAAAACTGTTTTTT,CASSPQPGGTNEKLFF
TRBV14,NA,TRBJ2-3,TRBD1,TGTGCCAGCAGCCAAGTGACAGCCAACAGGGGGCCGCAGTATTTT,CASSQVTANRGPQYF
TRBV9,NA,TRBJ1-1,NA,TGTGCCAGCAGCGCCGGTGGGGGAATCACTGAAGCTTTCTTT,CASSAGGGITEAFF
TRBV5-1,NA,TRBJ2-7,NA,TGCGCCAGCAGCTTACCAAGTACCTACGAGCAGTACTTC,CASSLPSTYEQYF
TRBV4-2,NA,TRBJ2-2,TRBD2,TGTGCCAGCAGCCACAAAGGGGCTAGCGGGGGCGCGAACACCGGGGAGCTGTTTTTT,CASSHKGASGGANTGELFF
TRBV15,few,TRBJ2-7,NA,TGTGCCACCAGCAGAGATCAAGACAGCGAGCAGTACTTC,CATSRDQDSEQYF
TRBV5-6,NA,TRBJ2-1,NA,TGTGCCAGCAGCTTGTTCGGCGCCAATGAGCAGTTCTTC,CASSLFGANEQFF
TRBV6-5,NA,TRBJ1-1,TRBD1,TGTGCCAGCAGTTACTCCTCCGACAGGGGGCACACTGAAGCTTTCTTT,CASSYSSDRGHTEAFF
TRBV19,NA,TRBJ2-7,TRBD1,TGTGCCAGTAGTCAACCGGGACAGGGGTCCTCCTACGAGCAGTACTTC,CASSQPGQGSSYEQYF
TRBV5-6,NA,TRBJ2-3,NA,TGTGCCAGCAGCTTGGTCCTTCAATCCAGTGATACGCAGTATTTT,CASSLVLQSSDTQYF
TRBV28,once,TRBJ1-6,NA,TGTGCCAGCAGCATGACATCTTATAATTCACCCCTCCACTTT,CASSMTSYNSPLHF
TRBV5-4,NA,TRBJ1-1,TRBD1,TGTGCCAGCAGCCATAATCCCGGACAGGGGTTAGAAGCTTTCTTT,CASSHNPGQGLEAFF
TRBV19,NA,TRBJ2-7,NA,TGTGCCAGTAGTTCCGGACCCCCCTACGAGCAGTACTTC,CASSSGPPYEQYF
TRBV5-6,NA,TRBJ2-5,TRBD1,TGTGCCAGCAGCCAGGGGGTCCTCGAAGAGACCCAGTACTTC,CASSQGVLEETQYF
TRBV11-2,NA,TRBJ2-5,TRBD1,TGTGCCAGCAGTAGGACAGGGGGTCGGGAAGAGACCCAGTACTTC,CASSRTGGREETQYF
TRBV27,NA,TRBJ2-3,TRBD2,TGTGCCAGCAAACCTAGGCTAGCGGGGGGGCGGTTGGATACGCAGTATTTT,CASKPRLAGGRLDTQYF